What follows are 22 T cell receptor beta chains derived from one specimen sequenced in a study of blood T cells in healthy people across ages. The authors ran a second PCR of about 6 to 11 cycles using a sample-barcoded 5' primer and a J-beta primer mix. TCRdb passed the 5' RACE reads through MiXCR, listing each CDR3 protein once. The data show about 1,500,000 distinct CDR3 sequences, approximately 30% seen once. The material sequenced was blood. These receptor sequences come from a woman aged 25 to 39 in good health.

This clonotype was counted only a few times. The chain carries TRBV3-1 and TRBJ2-1; D perhaps matches TRBD2 (7 bases). This CDR3 is built from 18 residues. Between the trimmed V and J ends, which lost 0 bases and 1 base, there was a span of 16 bases. CDR1 is LGHDT, CDR2 YNNKEL, per germline (reference sequence). Here the CDR3 reads CASSQDRGGGRSYNEQFF. The CDR3 region has the DNA TGTGCCAGCAGCCAAGACCGGGGCGGGGGCCGATCCTACAATGAGCAGTTCTTC.

The rearrangement uses TRBV20-1 and TRBJ1-2; D unclear. V dropped 0 bases and J dropped 3 bases, with 8 bases sitting between them. CDR1 DFQATT and CDR2 SNEGSKA come from the germline V gene (reference sequence). The CDR3 is 13 amino acids. As DNA, the CDR3 is TGCAGTGCTAGAGATCAGCAGGACTATGGCTACACCTTC. Its translation is CSARDQQDYGYTF.

Notes on this clonotype: This could be a read error, since a much larger clone is one nucleotide away. The chain employs TRBV20-1 and TRBJ2-1; TRBD1 matches at 9 bases. Germline CDR1 and CDR2: DFQATT and SNEGSKA (reference sequence). The V segment lost 3 bases and the J segment 10 bases; nucleotides outside the gene matches: 10. The CDR3 spans 14 residues. The CDR3 bases are TGCAGTGCTAGCCTTTGGGACAGGGACGACGAGCAGTTCTTC. As protein: CSASLWDRDDEQFF.

This chain uses TRBV2 with TRBJ1-2; 7 positions match TRBD1. V lost 7 bases and J lost 0; bases outside the gene matches: 8. The V gene's germline CDR1 is SNHLY and CDR2 FYNNEI. CDR3 size: 15 residues. In nucleotides, the CDR3 is TGTGCCAGCAAATTTGAGGGACAGTCTAACTATGGCTACACCTTC. Translation gives CASKFEGQSNYGYTF.

This clonotype appeared a few times. V gene TRBV12-3 or TRBV12-4 combines with J gene TRBJ2-5; 8 bases fit TRBD1. The CDR3 totals 15 residues. The V segment lost 5 bases and the J segment 2 bases; nucleotides outside the gene matches: 7. CDR3 in amino acids: CASSPHRDRQETQYF. In nucleotides, the CDR3 is TGTGCCAGCAGTCCCCATCGGGACAGGCAAGAGACCCAGTACTTC.

This chain links TRBV24-1 with TRBJ2-5, with 10 bases that match TRBD2. Germline V CDR1 and CDR2: KGHDR, SFDVKD. The CDR3 spans 16 residues. V dropped 4 bases and J dropped 2; count of bases not matched to a gene: 6. The CDR3 protein is CATSESGTSAQETQYF. Written as DNA, the CDR3 is TGTGCCACCAGTGAGAGTGGGACTAGCGCACAAGAGACCCAGTACTTC.

This clonotype was seen only a few times. The chain combines TRBV2 with TRBJ2-3; the D is unclear. Trimming removed 0 bases from V and 0 bases from J, with 7 bases in between. The CDR3 is 15 residues long. Germline loops: CDR1 SNHLY, CDR2 FYNNEI. The DNA of the CDR3 is TGTGCCAGCAGTGAAGCGCTTCCCAGCACAGATACGCAGTATTTT. Translated, it gives CASSEALPSTDTQYF.

Written as DNA, the CDR3 is TGTGCCAGCAGCTTAGGAGGCGGGACAGGGATTAGTGGGCAGTTCTTC. It is translated as CASSLGGGTGISGQFF. The chain joins TRBV7-2 to TRBJ2-1; 9 nucleotides line up with TRBD1. Germline loops: CDR1 SGHTA, CDR2 FQGNSA. CDR3 size: 16 residues. Unmatched junction bases numbered 13, after V lost 1 base and J lost 12 bases.

The sample holds many counts of this clonotype. The rearrangement joins TRBV10-3 to TRBJ2-7; D may be TRBD2 (6 bases). CDR1 is ENHRY, CDR2 SYGVKD, per germline. V dropped 3 bases and J dropped 1 base, with 13 bases sitting between them. CDR3 length: 15 residues. CDR3 residues: CAISEGGIPSYEQYF. CDR3 coding DNA: TGTGCCATCAGTGAAGGAGGGATCCCGTCCTACGAGCAGTACTTC.

The chain recombines TRBV5-1 with TRBJ2-3, with TRBD2 identical over 10 bases. Germline CDR1 SGHRS, CDR2 YFSETQ. V shed 7 bases, J shed 1 base, and the junction held 6 bases outside the gene matches. The CDR3 spans 15 residues. The CDR3 loop is CASLPAGGGTDTQYF. The CDR3, as DNA: TGCGCCAGCTTACCAGCGGGGGGGGGCACAGATACGCAGTATTTT.

In this sample, this clonotype turned up once. A much bigger clone sits one base away, suggesting this may be a read error. CDR3 residues: CASSLGVGDQETKYF. The CDR3, as DNA: TGTGCCAGCAGCTTAGGGGTTGGGGACCAAGAGACCAAGTACTTC. This sequence joins TRBV7-2 and TRBJ2-5; D tentatively reads TRBD1 or TRBD2 (5 bases each). The CDR3 consists of 15 residues. Germline loops: CDR1 SGHTA, CDR2 FQGNSA.

In this sample, this clonotype turned up many times. V and J are TRBV20-1 and TRBJ2-5, with 9 nucleotides matching TRBD2. The CDR3 loop spans 12 amino acids. CDR1 is DFQATT and CDR2 is SNEGSKA in the germline V gene (reference sequence). The J segment lost 5 bases and the V segment lost 5 bases, leaving 3 bases of the junction unmatched. The CDR3 nucleotides are TGCAGTGCTTGGACTAGCGAGGAGACCCAGTACTTC. This sequence encodes CSAWTSEETQYF.

This clonotype came up many times. This chain connects TRBV6-1 to TRBJ2-6; TRBD1 might be the D (6 bases). V gave up 6 bases and J gave up 0 bases, with 12 bases separating them. The germline V gene has CDR1 MNHNS and CDR2 SASEGT. The CDR3 extends over 16 amino acids. The chain's CDR3 is CASRIQGSSGANVLTF. The CDR3 nucleotides are TGTGCCAGCAGAATACAGGGTTCCTCTGGGGCCAACGTCCTGACTTTC.

The chain has TRBV29-1 and TRBJ2-3; D possibly corresponds to TRBD1 (6 bases). The CDR3 totals 17 residues. The germline gives CDR1 SQVTM, CDR2 ANQGSEA. Trimming removed 0 bases from V and 2 bases from J, with 18 bases in between. The CDR3 here is CSVEDYSTGQFTDTQYF. DNA for the CDR3: TGCAGCGTTGAAGATTACTCGACAGGACAATTCACAGATACGCAGTATTTT.

The gene calls are TRBV27 and TRBJ1-4; the D is unclear. Trimming took off 5 bases at V and 4 bases at J, with 8 bases between the two ends. The CDR3 totals 13 residues. Per the germline V gene, CDR1 is MNHEY and CDR2 is SMNVEV (reference sequence). The CDR3 nucleotides read TGTGCCAGCAGTCGTCGCGTTAATGAAAAACTGTTTTTT. It yields the protein CASSRRVNEKLFF.

In its sample, this clonotype was seen a few times. This chain joins TRBV7-3 and TRBJ2-3; D gene uncertain. V was pared by 8 bases and J by 2 bases, with 23 bases between. The CDR3 runs 17 residues. The germline V gene encodes CDR1 SGHTA and CDR2 FQGTGA. Here the CDR3 reads CASFPLRWGNSTDTQYF. The CDR3 coding sequence is TGTGCCAGCTTCCCTCTGAGATGGGGAAATTCCACAGATACGCAGTATTTT.

This clonotype was seen only a few times. V gene TRBV9 combines with J gene TRBJ2-1; TRBD2 matches at 9 bases. V dropped 2 bases and J dropped 2; count of bases not matched to a gene: 5. CDR1 SGDLS and CDR2 YYNGEE come from the germline V gene. The CDR3 consists of 16 residues. The CDR3 loop is CASSVESSGAYNEQFF. CDR3 DNA: TGTGCCAGCAGCGTGGAATCTAGCGGGGCCTACAATGAGCAGTTCTTC.

The chain is built from TRBV5-1 and TRBJ1-2; D is unresolved. CDR3 length equals 13 residues. The germline CDR1 and CDR2 sequences are SGHRS and YFSETQ. V was clipped by 1 base and J by 3 bases, with 7 bases between them. In nucleotides, the CDR3 is TGCGCCAGCAGCTTGTCCAGCTACTATGGCTACACCTTC. Its protein product is CASSLSSYYGYTF.

This clonotype was counted between two and nine times. The chain has TRBV2 and TRBJ1-4; D might be TRBD1 (5 bases). Germline V lookup: CDR1 SNHLY, CDR2 FYNNEI. Deletions cut 1 base from V and 8 bases from J, with 11 bases between. The CDR3 totals 14 residues. CDR3 protein: CASSEGRVGEKLFF. As DNA, the CDR3 is TGTGCCAGCAGTGAAGGCAGGGTCGGGGAAAAACTGTTTTTT.

As regards this clonotype: Relative to the germline gene, one junction end is altered; a read error may explain this. The chain is built from TRBV6-6 and TRBJ1-1; D gene unclear. Germline V gives CDR1 MNHNY, CDR2 SVGAGI (reference sequence). The CDR3 spans 14 residues. CDR3 sequence reads: CATKRVPRNAEAFF. In DNA, the CDR3 is TGTGCCACCAAGAGGGTGCCCAGGAACGCTGAAGCTTTCTTT.

V gene TRBV6-5 combines with J gene TRBJ1-5, with 7 bases lining up with TRBD1. Germline values: CDR1 MNHEY, CDR2 SVGAGI. The junction had 11 bases not matched to a gene; V was cut back by 6 bases and J by 9 bases. The CDR3 consists of 14 residues. CDR3: CASSPIGGGPPQHF. In DNA, the CDR3 is TGTGCCAGCAGCCCGATAGGGGGCGGTCCGCCCCAGCATTTT.

The chain is built from TRBV24-1 and TRBJ2-3; the match to TRBD1 covers 10 bases. CDR3 length equals 15 residues. In germline, CDR1 is KGHDR, CDR2 SFDVKD. The ends lost 2 bases at V and 4 bases at J; junction bases unmatched: 2. The CDR3 DNA reads as TGTGCCACCAGTGATTGGACAGGGGGGTCAGATACGCAGTATTTT. Its protein product is CATSDWTGGSDTQYF.